This record looks at one TCR beta chain sequence and its context. Included were adult ileal or ileocolonic Crohn's patients indicated for ileocolonic resection. Assay used: immunoSEQ multiplex PCR; TCRdb lists only in-frame clones, some missing. The sample holds 9,500 to 15,000 clones, around 78% seen once. The data are from a study of T cell repertoires in ileal Crohn's disease. V lost 2 bases to trimming and J lost 4 bases; unmatched junction nucleotides: 4. The CDR3 consists of 16 residues. Germline CDR1 is KGHSH and CDR2 is LQKENI. The sample comprised ileal tissue. The TCR originated in an adult with Crohn's disease. The chain couples TRBV18 to TRBJ2-3, with 12 bases matching TRBD2. The CDR3 DNA reads as TGTGCCAGCTCACCAGAGCTAGCGGGGGGGCCAGATACGCAGTATTTT. It codes for CASSPELAGGPDTQYF.